This T cell receptor beta chain appears in the sequencing data of a study of T cell changes during pregnancy in multiple sclerosis. This CDR3 contains 12 residues. Trimming cost V 10 bases and J 5 bases; bases outside gene matches: 7. Germline V gene sequence: CDR1 MDHEN, CDR2 SYDVKM. Here immunoSEQ multiplex PCR was the method, and the copy in TCRdb shows in-frame clones only, minus some. The sample contains 75,000 to 95,000 clones, 85% to 95% of which appear only once. The specimen comprised peripheral blood, sampled in the first trimester of pregnancy. The source of this sequence is a female donor in good health, enrolled as a control in a pregnancy study. This sequence joins TRBV28 and TRBJ1-2; TRBD1 agrees at 7 bases. The CDR3 DNA reads as TGTGCCACCTATGGACAGGATTATGGCTACACCTTC. Translated: CATYGQDYGYTF.